The text below deals with one TCR beta chain. This sample is part of a study of blood T cell repertoires in COVID-19. The overall study: Samples of COVID-19 (acute and convalescent) were obtained from the United States, Italy and Spain. Sources were T cells, B-cell-depleted T cells, or PBMCs; the material itself was cDNA or gDNA.

Clinical history reported by participants formed the basis on which cohorts were assigned. Symptom resolution, clearance, or two negative PCRs marked the recovered donors of Cohort 3. J gave up 2 bases and V 6 bases, and 5 bases lay outside the gene matches. The CDR3 runs 15 residues. The V gene's germline CDR1 is SNHLY and CDR2 FYNNEI. Data came from immunoSEQ multiplex PCR; TCRdb stores just in-frame clones and leaves some out. This table holds around 330,000 clones, about 92% found once. The clonotype was recovered from a man in his fifties or sixties who had recovered from COVID-19. This rearrangement joins TRBV2 to TRBJ2-7, with 12 bases fitting TRBD2. The sequenced sample was PBMCs or T cells enriched from blood (not recorded which). The CDR3: CASRARTSGTYEQYF. In DNA form, the CDR3 reads TGTGCCAGCAGGGCACGGACTAGCGGGACCTACGAGCAGTACTTC.